The 18 T cell receptor beta chains reported below all come from one sample, sequenced in a study of cytomegalovirus exposure and HLA in healthy donors. Use of 60 Vbeta and 13 Jbeta primers characterized the PCR. The table came from immunoSEQ multiplex PCR; TCRdb's copy has only in-frame clones and leaves some out. This table has roughly 120,000 clones, roughly 87% appearing once. The sample taken for sequencing was PBMCs. Receptors originate from a woman aged 18-30 years in good health and CMV-seronegative.

The CDR3 DNA is TGTGCCAGTCGGGGCGCGGGGCGGGAGCAGTACTTC. Its protein is CASRGAGREQYF. The chain recombines TRBV28 with TRBJ2-7, with a weak D call TRBD2 (6 bases). Looked up from germline, CDR1 is MDHEN and CDR2 is SYDVKM. The germline V and J ends were trimmed by 9 bases and 7 bases, with 16 bases remaining between them. The CDR3 consists of 12 residues.

V gene TRBV4-3 combines with J gene TRBJ1-1, with D hard to call. The V and J ends lost 8 bases and 5 bases respectively, with 21 bases between them. Germline assignment: CDR1 LGHNA and CDR2 YSLEER. This CDR3 is 15 amino acids long. The CDR3: CASASAGWENTEAFF. The DNA for the CDR3 is TGCGCCAGCGCCTCTGCGGGTTGGGAGAATACTGAAGCTTTCTTT.

The chain joins TRBV11-2 to TRBJ1-2; D gene unclear. V was clipped by 1 base and J by 2 bases, with 23 bases between them. Germline CDR1 is SGHAT and CDR2 is FQNNGV. This CDR3 has 19 residues. CDR3 bases: TGTGCCAGCAGCTTAGCGGCGGGAACAACAAATCCCCAAAACTATGGCTACACCTTC. Translation: CASSLAAGTTNPQNYGYTF.

This clone has only a few counts. V is TRBV25-1 and J is TRBJ1-2, with D unresolved. From germline, CDR1 is MGHDK and CDR2 SYGVNS. V lost 4 bases and J lost 5, with 5 bases in between. The CDR3 extends over 11 amino acids. In nucleotides, the CDR3 is TGTGCCAGCAGTGGAGGGTATGGCTACACCTTC. This encodes CASSGGYGYTF.

This clone was seen a single time. The chain combines TRBV7-9 with TRBJ1-4, with D perhaps TRBD1 (5 bases). Germline V gene data show CDR1 as SEHNR and CDR2 as FQNEAQ (reference sequence). CDR3 length equals 14 residues. The V and J ends lost 5 bases and 7 bases respectively, with 14 bases between them. The CDR3 sequence is CASSPTVGAEKLFF. In nucleotides, the CDR3 is TGTGCCAGCAGCCCGACAGTCGGTGCTGAAAAACTGTTTTTT.

The rearrangement joins TRBV5-1 to TRBJ1-1; D ambiguous. The V gene's germline CDR1 is SGHRS and CDR2 YFSETQ. The CDR3 covers 13 residues. Trimming shortened V by 3 bases and J by 1 base, and 7 bases separated the two germline ends. The CDR3 sequence is CASSSEGNTEAFF. The CDR3 region has the DNA TGCGCCAGCAGCTCAGAGGGGAACACTGAAGCTTTCTTT.

This clone was seen more than once but under ten times. CDR3 in DNA: TGTGCCAGCAGTGAACAAGACAGATTTTATGGCTACACCTTC. Protein: CASSEQDRFYGYTF. The rearrangement links TRBV2 to TRBJ1-2, with a tentative D call TRBD1 (5 bases). The CDR3 spans 14 residues. The V end lost 2 bases, the J end lost 5 bases, and 12 bases lay between the germline ends. CDR1 is SNHLY and CDR2 is FYNNEI in the germline V gene.

The chain employs TRBV30 and TRBJ2-3, with 9 bases identical to TRBD1. CDR3 length: 16 residues. Germline V CDR1 and CDR2: GTSNPN, SVGIG (reference sequence). The ends lost 5 bases at V and 0 bases at J; junction bases unmatched: 9. The CDR3 bases are TGTGCCTGGGGGACAGGGCCGGACGTTAGCACAGATACGCAGTATTTT. Translation: CAWGTGPDVSTDTQYF.

This clone has only a few counts. This sequence joins TRBV10-3 and TRBJ1-4, with D unresolved. CDR1 is ENHRY, CDR2 SYGVKD, per germline. The CDR3 length is 13 residues. The V and J ends lost 4 bases and 6 bases respectively, with 9 bases between them. DNA for the CDR3: TGTGCCATCAGTGCCCTATCCGATGAAAAACTGTTTTTT. This codes for CAISALSDEKLFF.

The chain joins TRBV5-4 to TRBJ2-3; 7 bases line up with TRBD2. Trimming at V came to 5 bases and at J to 3 bases, leaving 12 bases not matched to a gene. The CDR3 has 16 residues. From germline, CDR1 is SGHNT and CDR2 YYREEE (reference sequence). The CDR3 DNA sequence: TGTGCCAGCAGTGATAAGCGGGACGGGGGGACAGATACGCAGTATTTT. It encodes CASSDKRDGGTDTQYF.

J is TRBJ2-5 and V is TRBV11-3; 7 nucleotides match TRBD1. TRBJ2-7 explains the end of the DNA better; the J call may be wrong. The germline V gene has CDR1 SGHNT and CDR2 YENEEA. The CDR3 is 12 residues long. In DNA form, the CDR3 reads TGTGCCAGCAGCAAAGCAGGGGGCGAGCAGTACTTC. Translating it yields CASSKAGGEQYF.

This rearrangement joins TRBV5-7 to TRBJ2-2, with D perhaps TRBD2 (6 bases). TRBV5-7 is classed as an ORF, of uncertain function. V gave up 1 base and J gave up 3 bases, with 10 bases separating them. The CDR3 spans 15 residues. The DNA for the CDR3 is TGTGCCAGCAGCTTGCGGGAGAAGGACACCGGGGAGCTGTTTTTT. Its translation is CASSLREKDTGELFF.

The chain combines TRBV6-1 with TRBJ1-2; 11 nucleotides match TRBD1. In germline, CDR1 is MNHNS, CDR2 SASEGT. Trimming at V came to 5 bases and at J to 5 bases, leaving 4 bases not matched to a gene. The CDR3 contains 14 residues. The CDR3 loop reads CASSRTGGGYGYTF. As DNA, the CDR3 is TGTGCCAGCAGTCGGACAGGGGGCGGTTATGGCTACACCTTC.

The gene calls are TRBV2 and TRBJ1-2; a possible D gene is TRBD1 (5 bases). The CDR3 is made up of 15 amino acids. Germline CDR1 is SNHLY and CDR2 is FYNNEI. V lost 6 bases to trimming and J lost 3 bases, with 17 bases between them. DNA of the CDR3: TGTGCCAGCAGACTTACTCCTGGGGGGGACTATGGCTACACCTTC. It specifies CASRLTPGGDYGYTF. The full variable domain, its missing parts supplied by reference TRBV2 and TRBJ1-2, is EPEVTQTPSHQVTQMGQEVILRCVPISNHLYFYWYRQILGQKVEFLVSFYNNEISEKSEIFDDQFSVERPDGSNFTLKIRSTKLEDSAMYFCASRLTPGGDYGYTFGSGTRLTVV.

This clone was counted a few times. The chain is built from TRBV10-1 and TRBJ2-2; tentatively, D is TRBD1 (6 bases). This CDR3 spans 14 amino acids. The germline V gene encodes CDR1 WNHNN and CDR2 SYGVQD (reference sequence). The V end was cut by 6 bases, the J end by 4 bases, with 12 bases between. CDR3 sequence: CASSLTGITGELFF. CDR3 bases: TGCGCCAGCAGCCTTACAGGGATCACCGGGGAGCTGTTTTTT.

V is TRBV25-1 and J is TRBJ2-3; no firm D call. There are 14 residues in the CDR3. The ends were cut back, 8 bases at V and 0 bases at J, with 12 bases in the middle. Germline V gene data show CDR1 as MGHDK and CDR2 as SYGVNS. The chain's CDR3 is CASSSAESTDTQYF. The CDR3 bases are TGTGCCAGCTCTTCGGCGGAGAGCACAGATACGCAGTATTTT.

The J gene is TRBJ2-7, the V gene TRBV27; 13 positions agree with TRBD2. CDR3 length equals 14 residues. Looked up from germline, CDR1 is MNHEY and CDR2 is SMNVEV (reference sequence). The ends lost 7 bases at V and 6 bases at J; junction bases unmatched: 6. The CDR3 DNA is TGTGCCAGCACCAGACTAGCGGGGGGCGGCGAGCAGTACTTC. As protein: CASTRLAGGGEQYF.

The chain has TRBV5-8 and TRBJ1-5; D gene unclear. Trimming pared 0 bases from V and 3 bases from J, leaving 4 bases between. The CDR3 totals 13 residues. The V gene's germline CDR1 is SGHTS and CDR2 YDEGEE. The chain's CDR3 is CASSLGPNQPQHF. The CDR3 bases are TGTGCCAGCAGCTTGGGGCCCAATCAGCCCCAGCATTTT.